This entry concerns a single T cell receptor (beta chain). No antigen is known for it. These data belong to a study of T cell responses to AZD1222 COVID-19 vaccine. Whole-study results and caveats: Rises in breadth and depth of Spike-specific TCRs came after two AZD1222 doses. Clonal diversity was possibly underestimated, and white British individuals and females predominated among donors. Nearly half of spike-specific TCRs reportedly go after variant regions that carry no mutations.

The method was immunoSEQ multiplex PCR; TCRdb's version includes in-frame clones alone and lacks a portion of them. The sample includes 100,000 to 150,000 clones, roughly 87% of them seen just once. Germline V gene data show CDR1 as SEHNR and CDR2 as FQNEAQ (reference sequence). The CDR3 sequence is 15 residues long. The V and J ends lost 3 bases and 3 bases respectively, with 14 bases between them. The rearrangement uses TRBV7-9 and TRBJ1-2, with a possible D match to TRBD1 (5 bases). The TCR originated in an adult in good health. Sequencing was performed on peripheral blood, taken on day 0 of AZD1222 vaccination. DNA for the CDR3: TGTGCCAGCAGCTTTGTGGGGGGACCTTACTATGGCTACACCTTC. This gives the protein CASSFVGGPYYGYTF.